The present entry profiles one T cell receptor beta chain with its context. Its antigen is still unknown. Vbeta (60) and Jbeta (13) primers were used in the PCR. Produced via immunoSEQ multiplex PCR; TCRdb's table is partial and in-frame only. In the table there are some 88,000 clones, 63% of which are singletons. CDR1 and CDR2 from the germline V gene are ENHRY and SYGVKD. This CDR3 is built from 12 residues. V lost 10 bases and J lost 1; bases outside the gene matches: 2. This record comes from a study of cytomegalovirus exposure and HLA in healthy donors. Study findings and constraints: A cluster of highly shared sequence variants was likely a sequencing artifact.

The material sequenced was PBMCs. This receptor was taken from a woman aged 25 to 39 in good health and CMV-seronegative. V usage is TRBV10-3 and J usage is TRBJ2-5; the match to TRBD2 covers 8 bases. Written as DNA, the CDR3 is TGTGCCACAGCGGGGGTCCAAGAGACCCAGTACTTC. Translated, it gives CATAGVQETQYF.